This T cell receptor (beta chain) was captured by sequencing in a study of shared clonotypes between healthy human individuals. Study-level background: Every donor yielded three CD4 naive, three CD4 memory, two CD8 naive and one CD8 memory plate.

Sequenced by immunoSEQ multiplex PCR; TCRdb stores in-frame clones only, minus some. Here the sample spans 110,000 or so clones, 55% to 80% being singletons. V lost 6 bases to trimming and J lost 4 bases, with 13 bases between them. There are 14 residues in the CDR3. The germline gives CDR1 MNHEY, CDR2 SVGAGI. V is TRBV6-5 and J is TRBJ1-3; D is possibly TRBD1 (6 bases). The sample consisted of memory CD8+ T cells sorted from blood. Subset defined: CD45RO+ cells pooled with CCR7-negative TemRA cells. The TCR sequence derives from a woman in her 30s in good health. The CDR3 loop reads CASRETGQGNTIYF. In nucleotides, the CDR3 is TGTGCCAGCAGGGAAACAGGGCAGGGAAACACCATATATTTT.